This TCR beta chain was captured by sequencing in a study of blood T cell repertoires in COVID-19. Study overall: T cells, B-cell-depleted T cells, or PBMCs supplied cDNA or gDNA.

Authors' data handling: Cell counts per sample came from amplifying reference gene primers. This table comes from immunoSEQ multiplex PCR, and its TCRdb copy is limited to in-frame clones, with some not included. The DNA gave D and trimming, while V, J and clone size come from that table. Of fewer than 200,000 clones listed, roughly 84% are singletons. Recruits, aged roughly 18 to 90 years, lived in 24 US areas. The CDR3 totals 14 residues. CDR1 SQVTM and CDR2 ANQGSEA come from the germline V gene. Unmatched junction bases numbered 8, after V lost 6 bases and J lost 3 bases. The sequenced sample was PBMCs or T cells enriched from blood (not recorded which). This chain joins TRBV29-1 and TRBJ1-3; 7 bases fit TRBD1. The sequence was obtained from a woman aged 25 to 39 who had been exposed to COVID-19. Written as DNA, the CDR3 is TGCAGCGTCCGAGTCAGGGGGGTTGGAAACACCATATATTTT. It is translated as CSVRVRGVGNTIYF.